This T cell receptor (beta chain) was sequenced during a study of cytomegalovirus exposure and HLA in healthy donors. Study-wide context: Unique TCRs from HLA-typed donors, about 85 million of them, were held in an early data release.

Findings and caveats of the study: More clonal expansion characterized HLA-associated TCR beta chains than equally common others in a later analysis. Highest at DRB1 and lowest at HLA-C, TCR association rates differed among HLA loci in a later analysis. Cytomegalovirus-associated status was assigned to roughly 160 TCR beta chains.

The CDR3 sequence is 17 residues long. The germline V and J ends were trimmed by 1 base and 5 bases, with 20 bases remaining between them. Germline V gene lookup returns CDR1 SEHNR and CDR2 FQNEAQ (reference sequence). Primers for the PCR totalled 60 Vbeta and 13 Jbeta. Produced via immunoSEQ multiplex PCR; TCRdb's table is partial and in-frame only. The sample includes approximately 100,000 clones, roughly four fifths seen only once; the top ten take 8.5% to 12%. A word on this clone: Its specificity is unknown.

This TCR came from a man aged 45 to 65 in good health and CMV-seronegative. The chain has TRBV7-9 and TRBJ1-2; no clear D. The specimen was PBMCs. This CDR3 reads CASSLGGRGRSSYGYTF. In nucleotides, the CDR3 is TGTGCCAGCAGCTTAGGTGGGAGAGGACGCTCATCGTATGGCTACACCTTC.